A single sample gave rise to the 21 T cell receptor beta chains below, sequenced in a study of Ad26.COV2.S vaccination and SARS-CoV-2 variants (dated by TCRdb to the early 2020s). The library was prepared using the immunoSEQ multiplex PCR assay. Drawn from immuneACCESS, this table holds only the in-frame rearrangements with V and J called that TCRdb kept. Clones are partly lost; checked studies trace under half to an unresolved V gene and leave the rest unexplained. The sample table shows more than 300,000 clones, and about 82% are seen once. The ten most abundant clones make up 1.9% of the sample. Interpreted using the paper, the treatment or condition label stands for: some 20 received Ad26.COV2.S at low or high dose, single or two shots; about 5 received placebo; per-sample allocation not given. Repertoires of vaccine and placebo recipients were sequenced from samples taken on day 63 after the first injection.

The specimen comprised peripheral blood, sampled in a trial of Ad26.COV2.S vaccine versus placebo. The receptors come from a person aged 18 to 65 who received the Ad26.COV2.S COVID-19 vaccine or a placebo.

The rearrangement links TRBV18 to TRBJ1-1; 9 bases agree with TRBD1. CDR3 length: 14 amino acids. Germline V CDR1 and CDR2: KGHSH, LQKENI. J was trimmed by 7 bases and V by 3 bases; bases with no gene match: 6. The CDR3 DNA reads as TGTGCCAGCTCACCCGGACAGGGGTGGATTGAAGCTTTCTTT. This gives the protein CASSPGQGWIEAFF.

This sequence joins TRBV7-9 and TRBJ1-2; TRBD1 aligns across 9 bases. The J segment lost 7 bases and the V segment lost 5 bases, leaving 8 bases of the junction unmatched. The CDR3 has 14 residues. Germline loops: CDR1 SEHNR, CDR2 FQNEAQ (reference sequence). The CDR3 DNA reads TGTGCCAGCAGCGCGACACAGGGGGCCAGTGGCTACACCTTC. This translates into CASSATQGASGYTF. The whole variable domain, remainder taken from reference TRBV7-9 and TRBJ1-2, is DTGVSQNPRHKITKRGQNVTFRCDPISEHNRLYWYRQTLGQGPEFLTYFQNEAQLEKSRLLSDRFSAERPKGSFSTLEIQRTEQGDSAMYLCASSATQGASGYTFGSGTRLTVV.

The genes are TRBV19 and TRBJ2-7, with a tentative D call TRBD2 (5 bases). The germline V gene encodes CDR1 LNHDA and CDR2 SQIVND (reference sequence). The CDR3 totals 16 residues. Trimming pared 6 bases from V and 3 bases from J, leaving 21 bases between. CDR3 sequence (DNA): TGTGCCAGTAGCCAGAGGACTTCGGACGGCAACTACGAGCAGTACTTC. This sequence encodes CASSQRTSDGNYEQYF.

The V gene is TRBV12-5, the J gene TRBJ1-1; 7 bases fit TRBD1. V lost 6 bases, J lost 11 bases, and 15 bases stayed unmatched. This CDR3 is 14 amino acids long. Germline-derived CDR1 and CDR2 are LGHNT and FRNRAP. CDR3 DNA sequence: TGTGCTAGTGGGACCTCAGGGGGGTTTGTGGGGGCTTTCTTT. Its translation: CASGTSGGFVGAFF.

This chain connects TRBV2 to TRBJ1-1; TRBD1 matches at 9 bases. CDR1 and CDR2 from the germline V gene are SNHLY and FYNNEI. This CDR3 is 14 amino acids long. J lost 5 bases, V lost 5 bases, and 6 bases had no gene match. The CDR3 here is CASSWTGALTEAFF. DNA for the CDR3: TGTGCCAGCAGTTGGACAGGGGCGCTGACTGAAGCTTTCTTT. Together with reference TRBV2 and TRBJ1-1, the CDR3 gives the full variable domain: EPEVTQTPSHQVTQMGQEVILRCVPISNHLYFYWYRQILGQKVEFLVSFYNNEISEKSEIFDDQFSVERPDGSNFTLKIRSTKLEDSAMYFCASSWTGALTEAFFGQGTRLTVV.

This clone was picked up a small number of times. V usage is TRBV14 and J usage is TRBJ2-4; D might be TRBD1 (5 bases). CDR1 and CDR2 from the germline V gene are SGHDN and FVKESK. Trimming took 7 bases from V and 6 from J, leaving 13 bases between them. The CDR3 consists of 13 residues. CDR3 sequence: CASTPAGSNIQYF. CDR3 nucleotides: TGTGCCAGCACCCCGGCAGGGTCAAACATTCAGTACTTC.

The CDR3 DNA is TGTGCCAGTAGTATCCGGGACAGGGGCTACAATGAGCAGTTCTTC. Its protein product is CASSIRDRGYNEQFF. The chain links TRBV19 to TRBJ2-1; TRBD1 aligns across 10 bases. The CDR3 is 15 residues long. J was trimmed by 3 bases and V by 3 bases; bases with no gene match: 2. Germline-derived CDR1 and CDR2 are LNHDA and SQIVND (reference sequence).

This sequence joins TRBV18 and TRBJ1-5, with D tentatively TRBD1 (5 bases). The V end was cut by 8 bases, the J end by 4 bases, with 12 bases between. This CDR3 has 13 amino acids. Per germline, CDR1 KGHSH and CDR2 LQKENI. CDR3 DNA: TGTGCCAGCACTAAGGGGAGAAATCAGCCCCAGCATTTT. This encodes CASTKGRNQPQHF.

This sequence joins TRBV6-2 or TRBV6-3 and TRBJ1-1, with D unresolved. Germline CDR1 and CDR2: MNHEY and SVGEGT. V lost 2 bases, J lost 3 bases, and 7 bases lay in between. The length of the CDR3 is 13 residues. The CDR3 loop is CASSYGTYTEAFF. CDR3 nucleotides: TGTGCCAGCAGTTACGGCACTTACACTGAAGCTTTCTTT.

On this clone itself: Other DNA sequences in the sample encode the same CDR3. The gene calls are TRBV10-3 and TRBJ2-5, with a possible D match to TRBD2 (6 bases). V lost 4 bases and J lost 3, with 6 bases in between. CDR1 and CDR2 from the germline V gene are ENHRY and SYGVKD. The CDR3 covers 12 residues. For the CDR3, the DNA is TGTGCCATCAGTGGGGGGGAAGAGACCCAGTACTTC. Protein sequence: CAISGGEETQYF.

This sequence joins TRBV18 and TRBJ1-2; no clear D. Trimming left V 1 base short and J 2 bases short, with 8 bases between. CDR1 KGHSH and CDR2 LQKENI come from the germline V gene. The length of the CDR3 is 14 residues. The CDR3 loop reads CASSPLEGNYGYTF. In DNA form, the CDR3 reads TGTGCCAGCTCACCACTTGAGGGAAACTATGGCTACACCTTC.

This clone was seen only once. The rearrangement joins TRBV7-2 to TRBJ1-2; unclear D gene. V lost 3 bases, J lost 1 base, and 12 bases lay in between. This CDR3 has 15 residues. Germline V gives CDR1 SGHTA, CDR2 FQGNSA. The CDR3 loop reads CASSFRLPGNYGYTF. CDR3 in DNA: TGTGCCAGCAGCTTTCGTCTACCGGGTAACTATGGCTACACCTTC. Complete variable domain (other parts from reference TRBV7-2 and TRBJ1-2): GAGVSQSPSNKVTEKGKDVELRCDPISGHTALYWYRQSLGQGLEFLIYFQGNSAPDKSGLPSDRFSAERTGGSVSTLTIQRTQQEDSAVYLCASSFRLPGNYGYTFGSGTRLTVV.

CDR3 residues: CASSFKTSDTQYF. The CDR3, as DNA: TGTGCCAGCAGCTTCAAAACTTCGGATACGCAGTATTTT. The chain employs TRBV7-2 and TRBJ2-3; D is unclear. Deletions cut 3 bases from V and 6 bases from J, with 10 bases between. The length of the CDR3 is 13 residues. Germline-derived CDR1 and CDR2 are SGHTA and FQGNSA.

This chain links TRBV5-4 with TRBJ1-2, with a weak D call TRBD1 (5 bases). V shed 2 bases and J shed 2 bases, with 25 bases lying between them. This CDR3 contains 19 residues. The V gene's germline CDR1 is SGHNT and CDR2 YYREEE (reference sequence). Here the CDR3 DNA reads TGTGCCAGCAGCTTCCCCCTCGGGGGGTCGGTTATCGGGAACTATGGCTACACCTTC. It is translated as CASSFPLGGSVIGNYGYTF.

The chain uses TRBV10-1 and TRBJ2-2, with D unclear. CDR3 length: 14 amino acids. Germline V gene lookup returns CDR1 WNHNN and CDR2 SYGVQD (reference sequence). Trimming left V 4 bases short and J 2 bases short, with 8 bases between. Written as DNA, the CDR3 is TGCGCCAGCAGTGTATACAAAAACACCGGGGAGCTGTTTTTT. Its translation: CASSVYKNTGELFF.

The CDR3 DNA sequence: TGTGCCTGGAGTGCCCGAGATCAGCCCCAGCATTTT. Its protein is CAWSARDQPQHF. This sequence joins TRBV30 and TRBJ1-5; D is unresolved. This CDR3 comprises 12 residues. CDR1 and CDR2 from the germline V gene are GTSNPN and SVGIG (reference sequence). The V gene lost 1 base and the J gene lost 5 bases, with 6 bases spanning the gap.

V is TRBV27 and J is TRBJ2-3; D gene uncertain. V was cut by 4 bases and J by 0 bases, with 14 bases left in between. Germline CDR1 MNHEY, CDR2 SMNVEV (reference sequence). The CDR3 covers 16 residues. CDR3 residues: CASSWRPLGSTDTQYF. The CDR3 DNA reads TGTGCCAGCAGTTGGAGACCCCTCGGGAGCACAGATACGCAGTATTTT.

V gene TRBV3-1 (or the pseudogene TRBV3-2) combines with J gene TRBJ1-2; possibly TRBD1 for D (6 bases). The CDR3 is 16 amino acids. Germline CDR1 and CDR2: LGHDT and YNNKEL (reference sequence). Trimming cost V 1 base and J 4 bases, with 16 bases left between them. The CDR3 sequence: CASSQGGTGTVYGYTF. As DNA, the CDR3 is TGTGCCAGCAGCCAAGGCGGTACAGGGACGGTCTATGGCTACACCTTC.

The chain couples TRBV7-2 to TRBJ2-3; D gene ambiguous. Germline-derived CDR1 and CDR2 are SGHTA and FQGNSA. Trimming pared 2 bases from V and 5 bases from J, leaving 11 bases between. The CDR3 extends over 14 amino acids. This chain's CDR3 is CASSLTKPVDTQYF. The CDR3 DNA reads as TGTGCCAGCAGCTTAACTAAACCGGTAGATACGCAGTATTTT.

Ten or more counts support this clone. The chain couples TRBV19 to TRBJ1-3; 10 bases map to TRBD1. Germline V gene lookup returns CDR1 LNHDA and CDR2 SQIVND (reference sequence). This CDR3 contains 17 residues. Unmatched junction bases numbered 9, after V lost 6 bases and J lost 1 base. CDR3 sequence: CASRNPGTGVSGNTIYF. The CDR3 nucleotides are TGTGCCAGTAGGAACCCAGGGACAGGGGTTTCTGGAAACACCATATATTTT.

The CDR3 reads CASSQSGAVDEKLFF. The CDR3 DNA sequence: TGCGCCAGCAGCCAATCAGGGGCGGTGGATGAAAAACTGTTTTTT. The chain is built from TRBV4-3 and TRBJ1-4, with TRBD1 as a possible D gene (6 bases). The CDR3 spans 15 residues. Germline CDR1 reads LGHNA; CDR2 reads YSLEER. V lost 2 bases to trimming and J lost 6 bases, with 13 bases between them.